Shown below are 21 T cell receptor beta chains from a single sample sequenced in a study of T-cell reconstitution after alpha-beta-depleted transplantation in children. Preparation of the TCRbeta library involved a method that used unique molecular identifiers. TCRdb reanalysed the PCR reads using MiXCR and keeps one entry per CDR3 protein. The sample yields about 500,000 distinct CDR3 sequences, about 33% seen once. The sample here was PBMCs from the stem cell graft donor, taken from the stem cell graft. Receptor source: a human donor who donated a stem cell graft to a child with aplastic anemia.

The rearrangement links TRBV2 to TRBJ2-1; 8 positions match TRBD2. The CDR3 is made up of 15 amino acids. CDR1 SNHLY and CDR2 FYNNEI come from the germline V gene. J was trimmed by 2 bases and V by 4 bases; bases with no gene match: 4. CDR3 region: CASSVPGGAYNEQFF. CDR3 nucleotide sequence: TGTGCCAGCAGTGTCCCGGGAGGGGCCTACAATGAGCAGTTCTTC.

The chain is built from TRBV6-2 or TRBV6-3 and TRBJ2-3; D call uncertain. This CDR3 is built from 14 residues. The V and J ends lost 2 bases and 6 bases respectively, with 12 bases between them. CDR1 is MNHEY and CDR2 is SVGEGT in the germline V gene. The CDR3 sequence: CASSYGLFPDTQYF. The DNA of the CDR3 is TGTGCCAGCAGTTACGGGTTATTTCCGGATACGCAGTATTTT.

The rearrangement uses TRBV9 and TRBJ2-1, with no clear D. The CDR3 runs to 12 residues. Germline assignment: CDR1 SGDLS and CDR2 YYNGEE. Trimming left V 4 bases short and J 9 bases short, with 11 bases between. The chain's CDR3 is CASSPAWGEQFF. CDR3 sequence (DNA): TGTGCCAGCAGCCCCGCCTGGGGTGAGCAGTTCTTC.

This clonotype showed up just a few times. The rearrangement links TRBV9 to TRBJ1-1; no definite D call. This CDR3 has 14 amino acids. Per the germline V gene, CDR1 is SGDLS and CDR2 is YYNGEE. V was pared by 3 bases and J by 7 bases, with 16 bases between. This chain's CDR3 is CASSARTWVGEAFF. The CDR3 DNA reads TGTGCCAGCAGCGCCCGTACGTGGGTAGGTGAAGCTTTCTTT.

There are a few counts of this clonotype. The J gene is TRBJ2-1, the V gene TRBV6-2 or TRBV6-3, with 9 bases lining up with TRBD2. From germline, CDR1 is MNHEY and CDR2 SVGEGT. V gave up 0 bases and J gave up 0 bases; unmatched junction bases: 12. The CDR3 has 20 residues. The CDR3 here is CASSYSVIAGDSSSYNEQFF. DNA for the CDR3: TGTGCCAGCAGTTACTCGGTGATAGCGGGAGACTCCAGCTCCTACAATGAGCAGTTCTTC.

This clonotype showed up just a few times. The V and J genes are TRBV29-1 and TRBJ2-6; TRBD1 or TRBD2 may be the D gene (5 bases each). The V end was cut by 6 bases, the J end by 0 bases, with 12 bases between. Germline CDR1 and CDR2: SQVTM and ANQGSEA. This CDR3 contains 15 residues. Here the CDR3 DNA reads TGCAGCGTCCCCGGGACGGCCTCTGGGGCCAACGTCCTGACTTTC. Translating gives CSVPGTASGANVLTF.

This chain links TRBV5-4 with TRBJ2-7; a weak D match, TRBD1 (6 bases). Deletions cut 2 bases from V and 0 bases from J, with 15 bases between. Germline V gives CDR1 SGHNT, CDR2 YYREEE (reference sequence). The CDR3 totals 16 residues. DNA of the CDR3: TGTGCCAGCAGCTTTTATAGTTTGGACAGCTCCTACGAGCAGTACGTC. Protein product: CASSFYSLDSSYEQYV.

This clonotype turned up a few times. The genes are TRBV12-3 or TRBV12-4 and TRBJ2-2, with D uncertain. The CDR3 is 14 residues long. Trimming stripped 4 bases from V and 3 bases from J, with 9 bases between. The CDR3 DNA is TGTGCCAGCAGTTCCCCCTCGCACACCGGGGAGCTGTTTTTT. It yields the protein CASSSPSHTGELFF.

In its sample, this clonotype was seen a few times. V is TRBV4-3 and J is TRBJ2-7; perhaps TRBD2 as D (6 bases). The V gene's germline CDR1 is LGHNA and CDR2 YSLEER. The V end lost 5 bases, the J end lost 2 bases, and 22 bases lay between the germline ends. The CDR3 has 17 residues. The CDR3 DNA sequence: TGCGCCAGCAGCGAAACCGATATGGGACTCTCTACCTACGAGCAGTACTTC. Translating gives CASSETDMGLSTYEQYF.

This chain links TRBV14 with TRBJ2-1; 11 bases map to TRBD2. With V trimmed by 0 bases and J by 8 bases, 3 bases remained unmatched. Germline CDR1 is SGHDN and CDR2 is FVKESK. The CDR3 has 15 residues. The CDR3 DNA reads as TGTGCCAGCAGCCAAGAAACTAGCGGGAGCGATGAGCAGTTCTTC. Amino acids: CASSQETSGSDEQFF.

The V call is TRBV18, the J call TRBJ1-2; D uncertain. Germline CDR1 is KGHSH and CDR2 is LQKENI. The ends were cut back, 0 bases at V and 8 bases at J, with 10 bases in the middle. The CDR3 covers 13 residues. CDR3 residues: CASSPPSVGGYTF. The CDR3 nucleotides are TGTGCCAGCTCACCACCATCAGTTGGCGGCTACACCTTC. Full variable domain (outside the CDR3, taken from reference TRBV18 and TRBJ1-2): NAGVMQNPRHLVRRRGQEARLRCSPMKGHSHVYWYRQLPEEGLKFMVYLQKENIIDESGMPKERFSAEFPKEGPSILRIQQVVRGDSAAYFCASSPPSVGGYTFGSGTRLTVV.

The V call is TRBV6-2 or TRBV6-3, the J call TRBJ1-1; the match to TRBD1 covers 8 bases. The ends lost 8 bases at V and 10 bases at J; junction bases unmatched: 15. The germline V gene encodes CDR1 MNHEY and CDR2 SVGEGT. The CDR3 has 14 residues. CDR3: CASGEDRDTLRAFF. In DNA form, the CDR3 reads TGTGCCAGCGGGGAGGACAGGGACACCCTCCGAGCTTTCTTT.

This clonotype was picked up a small number of times. The chain joins TRBV28 to TRBJ2-7; weak D call: TRBD2 (6 bases). Germline CDR1 reads MDHEN; CDR2 reads SYDVKM. The CDR3 runs to 15 residues. Trimming pared 3 bases from V and 2 bases from J, leaving 14 bases between. The CDR3 DNA reads as TGTGCCAGCAGTTTGCCCGGGGACTTTACCTACGAGCAGTACTTC. Protein: CASSLPGDFTYEQYF.

The table lists this clonotype with a few counts. The chain is built from TRBV18 and TRBJ2-5; a possible D gene is TRBD2 (5 bases). Trimming removed 1 base from V and 2 bases from J, with 8 bases in between. Germline CDR1 is KGHSH and CDR2 is LQKENI. The CDR3 has 14 amino acids. The CDR3 DNA sequence: TGTGCCAGCTCACCACGTGGGAGTCAAGAGACCCAGTACTTC. It encodes CASSPRGSQETQYF.

This clonotype was observed a handful of times. The CDR3 DNA reads as TGTGCCAGCAGTTTAAGAGCTACCCGGGACATTCAGTACTTC. Translating gives CASSLRATRDIQYF. The V gene is TRBV12-3 or TRBV12-4, the J gene TRBJ2-4; D is unclear. This CDR3 is 14 amino acids long. Trimming took 2 bases from V and 8 from J, leaving 13 bases between them.

CDR3 sequence: CASSPEPTDTQYF. The CDR3 coding sequence is TGTGCCAGCAGCCCAGAACCCACAGATACGCAGTATTTT. The chain links TRBV5-4 to TRBJ2-3, with unresolved D. CDR3 length: 13 residues. Trimming pared 4 bases from V and 2 bases from J, leaving 8 bases between. Germline V lookup: CDR1 SGHNT, CDR2 YYREEE (reference sequence).

The chain carries TRBV6-5 and TRBJ2-7; D is unresolved. The V gene's germline CDR1 is MNHEY and CDR2 SVGAGI. V lost 0 bases, J lost 2 bases, and 14 bases lay in between. The CDR3 loop spans 16 amino acids. The DNA of the CDR3 is TGTGCCAGCAGTTACTCGATGAGTCAAGTTACCTACGAGCAGTACTTC. Translation: CASSYSMSQVTYEQYF.

The CDR3 DNA reads TGTGCCAGCAGATATGGACTAGCGGGAGGCTACAATGAGCAGTTCTTC. It translates to CASRYGLAGGYNEQFF. The chain employs TRBV6-5 and TRBJ2-1; 14 nucleotides agree with TRBD2. The CDR3 is 16 residues long. Losses at the gene ends were 6 bases for V and 3 bases for J; bases not matched to a gene: 4. Germline V lookup: CDR1 MNHEY, CDR2 SVGAGI.

The chain recombines TRBV18 with TRBJ1-1; TRBD1 is a possible D gene (5 bases). V gave up 3 bases and J gave up 10 bases, with 21 bases separating them. The CDR3 length is 15 residues. CDR1 and CDR2 from the germline V gene are KGHSH and LQKENI. As DNA, the CDR3 is TGTGCCAGCTCACCTATCTCGGGGGATAGGGAGAGAGCTTTCTTT. It encodes CASSPISGDRERAFF.

The chain couples TRBV19 to TRBJ2-5; 9 positions agree with TRBD1. Germline CDR1 reads LNHDA; CDR2 reads SQIVND (reference sequence). V shed 8 bases and J 5 bases; nucleotides not matched to a gene: 9. This CDR3 region has 14 residues. CDR3 DNA sequence: TGTGCCAGTGGGCGGACAGGGGTTTGGGAGACCCAGTACTTC. This gives the protein CASGRTGVWETQYF. Using reference TRBV19 and TRBJ2-5 for the parts outside the CDR3, the full variable domain is DGGITQSPKYLFRKEGQNVTLSCEQNLNHDAMYWYRQDPGQGLRLIYYSQIVNDFQKGDIAEGYSVSREKKESFPLTVTSAQKNPTAFYLCASGRTGVWETQYFGPGTRLLVL.

This clonotype was seen more than once but under ten times. This chain links TRBV6-1 with TRBJ1-4, with D uncertain. The CDR3 has 15 residues. CDR1 is MNHNS and CDR2 is SASEGT in the germline V gene. V gave up 9 bases and J gave up 7 bases, with 21 bases separating them. The CDR3 DNA sequence: TGTGCCAGTAGGGCGAAAATCCGCGGTAGTGAAAAACTGTTTTTT. Translating it yields CASRAKIRGSEKLFF.